These T cell receptor beta chains were read from a single sample in a study of T cells after yellow fever vaccination. TCRdb fed the 5' RACE reads into MiXCR, producing one record per CDR3 protein. The sample records approximately 110,000 distinct CDR3 sequences, approximately 8.4% being singletons. This material consisted of CD8+ T cells sorted from PBMCs, taken 45 days after the yellow fever booster vaccination. These receptors were taken from a man aged 25-45 years who received the YFV17D yellow fever vaccine. Both conserved end residues are part of each CDR3. D genes are given only for firm matches. Expanded clones are given a class, and other clones once, few, many or no size at all.

J | V | D | size | CDR3 | DNA
TRBJ1-5 | TRBV4-3 | - | many | CASSPDTSNQPQHF | TGCGCCAGCAGCCCAGACACTAGCAATCAGCCCCAGCATTTT
TRBJ2-7 | TRBV28 | TRBD1 | many | CASSLVAGGYEQYF | TGTGCCAGCAGTTTGGTCGCAGGGGGCTACGAGCAGTACTTC
TRBJ2-7 | TRBV7-6 | - | many | CASSASSASYEQYF | TGTGCCAGCAGCGCCTCTAGCGCCTCCTACGAGCAGTACTTC
TRBJ2-5 | TRBV20-1 | TRBD2 | - | CSARGWVAGGAETQYF | TGCAGTGCTAGAGGTTGGGTAGCGGGAGGCGCGGAGACCCAGTACTTC
TRBJ2-1 | TRBV5-4 | - | - | CASSLTASSYNEQFF | TGTGCCAGCAGCTTGACAGCGAGCTCCTACAATGAGCAGTTCTTC
TRBJ2-7 | TRBV5-1 | - | many | CASTSGRSTLSYEQYF | TGCGCCAGCACCTCGGGTAGGTCTACCCTCTCCTACGAGCAGTACTTC
TRBJ2-1 | TRBV7-6 | - | many | CASSSQGNEQFF | TGTGCCAGCAGCTCTCAGGGAAATGAGCAGTTCTTC
TRBJ2-2 | TRBV29-1 | TRBD1 | many | CSVEGTGVTGELFF | TGCAGCGTTGAAGGGACAGGGGTCACCGGGGAGCTGTTTTTT
TRBJ2-1 | TRBV7-6 | TRBD2 | - | CASSLGTSYEQFF | TGTGCCAGCAGCCTCGGGACTAGCTATGAGCAGTTCTTC
TRBJ2-7 | TRBV5-6 | - | - | CAISLGLFVVGLSYEQYF | TGTGCCATCAGCTTGGGGCTCTTTGTTGTGGGGCTCTCCTACGAGCAGTACTTC
TRBJ2-7 | TRBV4-2 | - | many | CASSQAAGTPSEQYF | TGTGCCAGCAGCCAGGCCGCCGGGACTCCCTCCGAGCAGTACTTC
TRBJ2-1 | TRBV12-3/TRBV12-4 | - | many | CASSLRLGNEQFF | TGTGCCAGCAGTTTAAGGCTGGGTAATGAGCAGTTCTTC
TRBJ2-2 | TRBV9 | - | many | CASSVGVSNTGELFF | TGTGCCAGCAGCGTAGGAGTATCGAACACCGGGGAGCTGTTTTTT
TRBJ2-1 | TRBV4-3 | TRBD1 | few | CASSQPRGTGGSYNEQFF | TGCGCCAGCAGCCAACCCCGAGGGACAGGGGGATCCTACAATGAGCAGTTCTTC
TRBJ1-3 | TRBV7-2 | - | few | CASSVTASSGNTIYF | TGTGCCAGCAGCGTTACAGCGAGCTCTGGAAACACCATATATTTT
TRBJ2-7 | TRBV5-1 | TRBD1 | many | CASSGPQGTSTYEQYF | TGCGCCAGCAGCGGGCCACAGGGGACCTCCACCTACGAGCAGTACTTC
TRBJ2-5 | TRBV7-9 | - | - | CASSFPGKETQYF | TGTGCCAGCAGCTTCCCAGGGAAAGAGACCCAGTACTTC
TRBJ2-1 | TRBV4-3 | - | many | CASSQGSSLANEQFF | TGCGCCAGCAGCCAAGGCAGTAGCCTGGCCAATGAGCAGTTCTTC